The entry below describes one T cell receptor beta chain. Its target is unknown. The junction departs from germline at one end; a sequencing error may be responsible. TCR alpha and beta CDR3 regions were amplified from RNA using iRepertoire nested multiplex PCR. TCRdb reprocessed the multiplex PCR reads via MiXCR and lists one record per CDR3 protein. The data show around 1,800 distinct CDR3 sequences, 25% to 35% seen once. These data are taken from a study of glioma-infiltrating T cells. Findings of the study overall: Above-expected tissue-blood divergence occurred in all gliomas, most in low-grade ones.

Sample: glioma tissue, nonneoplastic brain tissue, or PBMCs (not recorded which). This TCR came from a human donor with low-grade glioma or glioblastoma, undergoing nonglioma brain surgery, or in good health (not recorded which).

In DNA form, the CDR3 reads TGCAGTGCTCGAGACTTAACCAGAGTGAACACTGAAGCTTTCTTT. This encodes CSARDLTRVNTEAFF. The chain combines TRBV20-1 with TRBJ1-1; no definite D call. Germline loops: CDR1 DFQATT, CDR2 SNEGSKA (reference sequence). The CDR3 has 15 residues.